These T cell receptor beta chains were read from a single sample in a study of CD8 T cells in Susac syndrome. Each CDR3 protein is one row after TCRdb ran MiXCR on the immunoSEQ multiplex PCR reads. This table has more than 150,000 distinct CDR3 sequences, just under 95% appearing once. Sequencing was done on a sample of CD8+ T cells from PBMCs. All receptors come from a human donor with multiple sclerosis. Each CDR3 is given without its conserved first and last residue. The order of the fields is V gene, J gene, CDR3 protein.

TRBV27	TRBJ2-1	ASSSGTRRNEQF
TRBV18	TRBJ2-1	ASSPNRGGISYNEQF
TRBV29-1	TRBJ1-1	SVEDQGGAGAF
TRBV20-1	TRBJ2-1	SAREQGSSYNEQF
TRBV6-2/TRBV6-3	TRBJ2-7	ASSYLKDRSSYEQY
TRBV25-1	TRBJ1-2	ASSDGNYGYT
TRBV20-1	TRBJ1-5	SARVDRGLESDQPQH
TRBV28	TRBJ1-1	ASSPRTGKLLWGEAF
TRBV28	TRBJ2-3	ASSFLSGTDTQY
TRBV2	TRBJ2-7	ASSDTGQY
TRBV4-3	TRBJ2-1	ASSQWGAAEQF
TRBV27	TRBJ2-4	ASSYGAKNIQY
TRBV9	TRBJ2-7	ASSVGSGPTYEQY